The next 15 T cell receptor beta chains were all read from a single sample in a study of shared clonotypes between healthy human individuals. Clones were sequenced by immunoSEQ multiplex PCR, and TCRdb holds only the in-frame ones, with some missing. The data hold roughly 2.6 million clones, with more than 90% observed a single time. Sequenced: naive CD4+ T cells sorted from blood. Indicated subset: CD45RA+ positively selected. The source of these receptors is a man aged 18 to 35 in good health.

V gene TRBV7-8 combines with J gene TRBJ1-5; TRBD1 matches at 8 bases. CDR3 length: 13 amino acids. Germline CDR1 reads SGHVS; CDR2 reads FQNEAQ. The J segment lost 3 bases and the V segment lost 8 bases, leaving 3 bases of the junction unmatched. The CDR3 DNA reads as TGTGCCAGCGGACAGGGACCCAATCAGCCCCAGCATTTT. Translation gives CASGQGPNQPQHF. The variable domain in full, with the rest retrieved from reference TRBV7-8 and TRBJ1-5, is GAGVSQSPRYKVAKRGQDVALRCDPISGHVSLFWYQQALGQGPEFLTYFQNEAQLDKSGLPSDRFFAERPEGSVSTLKIQRTQQEDSAVYLCASGQGPNQPQHFGDGTRLSIL.

The chain carries TRBV2 and TRBJ1-5; no clear D. Trimming took off 5 bases at V and 6 bases at J, with 14 bases between the two ends. The length of the CDR3 is 14 residues. CDR1 and CDR2 from the germline V gene are SNHLY and FYNNEI. The CDR3 protein is CASSNDGSGQPQHF. The CDR3 region has the DNA TGTGCCAGCAGTAACGATGGGAGCGGTCAGCCCCAGCATTTT.

The chain joins TRBV18 to TRBJ2-2; TRBD2 matches at 8 bases. After removal of 3 bases from V and 7 bases from J, the junction contained 16 bases not matched to a gene. Germline V gives CDR1 KGHSH, CDR2 LQKENI. The CDR3 runs 18 residues. The CDR3 DNA is TGTGCCAGCTCACCCCGAGGGGCTAGCGGGTCCACCGGCGGGGAGCTGTTTTTT. The encoded protein is CASSPRGASGSTGGELFF.

V usage is TRBV6-1 and J usage is TRBJ1-6; no clear D. CDR1 and CDR2 from the germline V gene are MNHNS and SASEGT. There are 13 residues in the CDR3. V gave up 7 bases and J gave up 7 bases, with 11 bases separating them. The chain's CDR3 is CASTLDLNSPLHF. The CDR3 region has the DNA TGTGCCAGCACCCTGGATTTGAATTCACCCCTCCACTTT.

The rearrangement links TRBV19 to TRBJ2-6, with 9 bases lining up with TRBD1. V shed 9 bases and J 2 bases; nucleotides not matched to a gene: 11. The CDR3 has 17 residues. Germline CDR1 and CDR2: LNHDA and SQIVND (reference sequence). CDR3 region: CASHSGQGFAGANVLTF. The CDR3 DNA reads as TGTGCCAGCCACTCGGGACAGGGTTTTGCTGGGGCCAACGTCCTGACTTTC.

V is TRBV10-3 and J is TRBJ2-3; D possibly corresponds to TRBD1 (5 bases). CDR1 ENHRY and CDR2 SYGVKD come from the germline V gene. V lost 4 bases and J 2 bases, leaving 13 bases between the germline ends. CDR3 length equals 15 residues. The CDR3 loop is CAISGGQTDTDTQYF. DNA for the CDR3: TGTGCCATCAGTGGTGGTCAGACAGACACAGATACGCAGTATTTT.

The chain carries TRBV5-1 and TRBJ2-1, with 9 bases fitting TRBD2. CDR3 length: 15 amino acids. V gave up 4 bases and J gave up 7 bases; unmatched junction bases: 9. Germline V gene lookup returns CDR1 SGHRS and CDR2 YFSETQ. DNA for the CDR3: TGCGCCAGCAGCCAGATAGCGGGAGCGGGGAATGAGCAGTTCTTC. The encoded protein is CASSQIAGAGNEQFF.

The rearrangement joins TRBV28 to TRBJ2-1; possible D gene TRBD1, 6 bases. Germline CDR1 is MDHEN and CDR2 is SYDVKM. V lost 1 base, J lost 3 bases, and 7 bases lay in between. The CDR3 contains 14 residues. The CDR3 DNA sequence: TGTGCCAGCAGTTTATCAGGGGACTACAATGAGCAGTTCTTC. Its translation is CASSLSGDYNEQFF.

The rearrangement uses TRBV5-1 and TRBJ1-4, with 7 bases identical to TRBD1. The V and J ends lost 4 bases and 0 bases, in that order; junction bases with no gene match: 9. This CDR3 has 17 amino acids. CDR1 is SGHRS, CDR2 YFSETQ, per germline. CDR3: CASSTGQPLTTNEKLFF. CDR3 coding DNA: TGCGCCAGCAGCACGGGACAGCCTTTAACAACTAATGAAAAACTGTTTTTT.

The rearrangement uses TRBV18 and TRBJ1-6, with D possibly being TRBD1 (5 bases). Germline V gene lookup returns CDR1 KGHSH and CDR2 LQKENI. This CDR3 comprises 16 residues. The V gene lost 6 bases and the J gene lost 9 bases, with 21 bases spanning the gap. The chain's CDR3 is CASSAAWGGGSSPLHF. For the CDR3, the DNA is TGTGCCAGCTCGGCGGCGTGGGGGGGAGGGAGTTCACCCCTCCACTTT.

This clone was detected only once. The chain employs TRBV5-1 and TRBJ2-7; 7 bases map to TRBD1. This CDR3 spans 18 amino acids. Per germline, CDR1 SGHRS and CDR2 YFSETQ. V was pared by 1 base and J by 3 bases, with 16 bases of the junction left unmatched. In DNA form, the CDR3 reads TGCGCCAGCAGCTTGAACCTCCTACAGGGGAAAGGAGTCTACGAGCAGTACTTC. Amino acid sequence: CASSLNLLQGKGVYEQYF.

On this clone itself: The junction departs from the called germline gene at one end, perhaps through a read error. The chain links TRBV19 to TRBJ2-5, with 7 bases fitting TRBD1. The V gene's germline CDR1 is LNHDA and CDR2 SQIVND (reference sequence). The length of the CDR3 is 13 residues. The CDR3 is CATSGTDQETQYF. The CDR3 DNA follows: TGTGCCACTAGTGGGACAGACCAAGAGACCCAGTACTTC. Full variable domain (rest looked up from reference TRBV19 and TRBJ2-5): DGGITQSPKYLFRKEGQNVTLSCEQNLNHDAMYWYRQDPGQGLRLIYYSQIVNDFQKGDIAEGYSVSREKKESFPLTVTSAQKNPTAFYLCATSGTDQETQYFGPGTRLLVL.

The V and J genes are TRBV18 and TRBJ2-7, with 10 bases fitting TRBD2. Germline loops: CDR1 KGHSH, CDR2 LQKENI. The CDR3 is 14 residues long. Unmatched junction bases numbered 6, after V lost 4 bases and J lost 6 bases. In nucleotides, the CDR3 is TGTGCCAGCTCACTCCTAGCGGGAGATGTCGAGCAGTACTTC. This sequence encodes CASSLLAGDVEQYF. The complete variable domain, with remaining parts taken from reference TRBV18 and TRBJ2-7, reads NAGVMQNPRHLVRRRGQEARLRCSPMKGHSHVYWYRQLPEEGLKFMVYLQKENIIDESGMPKERFSAEFPKEGPSILRIQQVVRGDSAAYFCASSLLAGDVEQYFGPGTRLTVT.

Comment on this clone: Other DNA sequences of this sample code for an identical CDR3. This chain connects TRBV2 to TRBJ2-2, with D tentatively TRBD2 (5 bases). The V end lost 2 bases, the J end lost 5 bases, and 6 bases lay between the germline ends. Germline V gene data show CDR1 as SNHLY and CDR2 as FYNNEI. CDR3 length: 13 residues. The CDR3 DNA sequence: TGTGCCAGCAGTGAAACGGGAACCGGGGAGCTGTTTTTT. It translates to CASSETGTGELFF. Full variable domain (missing parts from reference TRBV2 and TRBJ2-2): EPEVTQTPSHQVTQMGQEVILRCVPISNHLYFYWYRQILGQKVEFLVSFYNNEISEKSEIFDDQFSVERPDGSNFTLKIRSTKLEDSAMYFCASSETGTGELFFGEGSRLTVL.

In its sample, this clone was seen once. The sample holds other DNA sequences that translate to the same CDR3. V and J are TRBV7-2 and TRBJ1-5, with D tentatively TRBD1 (5 bases). The CDR3 length is 12 residues. The V end lost 3 bases, the J end lost 7 bases, and 7 bases lay between the germline ends. Germline assignment: CDR1 SGHTA and CDR2 FQGNSA. Written as DNA, the CDR3 is TGTGCCAGCAGCTTGAGGGACCAGCCCCAGCATTTT. Its protein is CASSLRDQPQHF.